A selection of T cell receptor beta chains follows, all from one sample in a study of control samples from healthy donors and cancer patients. Measured with immunoSEQ multiplex PCR; TCRdb has only the in-frame clones, and not every one. The data hold around 70,000 clones, with 75% to 85% observed a single time. The specimen was blood. Receptors originate from a man aged 60 to 69 in good health. The CDR3 runs from the conserved cysteine through the conserved F or W. D genes are given only for firm matches. Clone size is stated in some rows and not others, as once, few, many or a class when expanded.

j_call | clone_size | v_call | d_call | cdr3_aa | cdr3_nt
TRBJ2-1 | - | TRBV5-1 | - | CASSGGTSSYNEQFF | TGCGCCAGCAGCGGGGGAACAAGCTCCTACAATGAGCAGTTCTTC
TRBJ1-6 | once | TRBV7-2 | - | CASSLMTDAPLHF | TGTGCCAGCAGCCTAATGACGGATGCACCCCTCCACTTT
TRBJ2-3 | - | TRBV30 | TRBD1 | CAWSVLGTGVADTQYF | TGTGCCTGGAGTGTACTCGGGACAGGGGTCGCAGATACGCAGTATTTT
TRBJ2-2 | once | TRBV4-3 | - | CASSQSITGELFF | TGCGCCAGCAGCCAAAGTATCACTGGGGAGCTGTTTTTT
TRBJ2-1 | - | TRBV28 | TRBD1 | CASSLWGQTYNEQFF | TGTGCCAGCAGTTTATGGGGACAGACCTACAATGAGCAGTTCTTC
TRBJ2-7 | - | TRBV24-1 | - | CATSDSSSYEQYF | TGTGCCACCAGTGACAGTTCTTCCTACGAGCAGTACTTC
TRBJ2-2 | few | TRBV7-2 | - | CASSPGHHTGELFF | TGTGCCAGCAGCCCGGGACACCACACCGGGGAGCTGTTTTTT
TRBJ2-2 | - | TRBV19 | - | CASSINRAGTGELFF | TGTGCCAGTAGTATAAACAGGGCGGGCACCGGGGAGCTGTTTTTT
TRBJ2-7 | - | TRBV6-6 | TRBD2 | CASTSGTYEQYF | TGTGCCAGCACTAGCGGGACCTACGAGCAGTACTTC
TRBJ1-1 | few | TRBV7-9 | - | CASTLNMNTEAFF | TGTGCCAGCACTCTTAACATGAACACTGAAGCTTTCTTT
TRBJ1-2 | - | TRBV11-2 | TRBD1 | CASSLGTGGGGYTF | TGTGCCAGCAGCTTAGGGACAGGGGGAGGTGGCTACACCTTC
TRBJ2-5 | - | TRBV5-1 | - | CASSLGAGETQYF | TGCGCCAGCAGCTTGGGGGCGGGAGAGACCCAGTACTTC
TRBJ2-1 | - | TRBV4-2 | TRBD2 | CASSPAGGTSKNEQFF | TGTGCCAGCAGCCCTGCGGGGGGGACTAGCAAGAATGAGCAGTTCTTC
TRBJ2-5 | - | TRBV30 | TRBD2 | CAWSVGLAGAGETQYF | TGTGCCTGGAGTGTAGGACTAGCGGGAGCCGGGGAGACCCAGTACTTC
TRBJ2-7 | - | TRBV7-9 | - | CASSWGGRTYEQYF | TGTGCCAGCAGTTGGGGGGGCCGAACCTACGAGCAGTACTTC
TRBJ2-7 | - | TRBV14 | - | CASSPRGRIHEQYF | TGTGCCAGCAGCCCCCGAGGGCGAATCCACGAGCAGTACTTC